This TCR beta chain was sequenced during a study of OX40 agonist ivuxolimab in advanced cancers. Study-level results: The authors also found low normalized T-cell clonal expansion in some nonresponders. Clonal expansion from baseline to week 6 occurred in both CD4+ and CD8+ T cells.

The table lists this clone with a count of one. Its specificity is not known. Produced via immunoSEQ multiplex PCR; TCRdb's table is partial and in-frame only. The table has nearly 80,000 clones, approximately 94% seen once; the top ten hold about 10%. This CDR3 is built from 15 residues. V lost 2 bases and J 4 bases, leaving 12 bases between the germline ends. Germline V gene sequence: CDR1 WSHSY, CDR2 SAAADI. The chain is built from TRBV10-2 and TRBJ2-1, with D perhaps matching TRBD1 or TRBD2 (5 bases each). Source: CD4+ or CD8+ T cells sorted from blood, taken in a trial of the OX40 agonist ivuxolimab. The TCR was taken from an adult with an advanced solid tumor such as melanoma, head and neck, liver or kidney cancer. The CDR3 protein is CASSEPGPPYNEQFF. CDR3 sequence (DNA): TGCGCCAGCAGTGAGCCGGGACCTCCATACAATGAGCAGTTCTTC.